The 8 T cell receptor beta chains below were found in one sample sequenced in a study of shared clonotypes between healthy human individuals. Assay used: immunoSEQ multiplex PCR; TCRdb lists only in-frame clones, some missing. This sample has over 2 million clones, with 85% to 95% found just once. The naive CD8 fraction comprised CD45RO-negative cells positively selected for CCR7 and excluded terminally differentiated effector memory CD45RA+ cells. The sequenced sample consisted of naive CD8+ T cells sorted from blood. Every receptor here comes from a man between 18 and 29 years old in good health.

The chain combines TRBV4-1 with TRBJ1-1; D is perhaps TRBD1 (5 bases). The CDR3 covers 15 residues. The germline gives CDR1 MGHRA, CDR2 YSYEKL. V was clipped by 1 base and J by 0 bases, with 9 bases between them. The CDR3 is CASSQGRTLNTEAFF. The CDR3 nucleotides read TGCGCCAGCAGCCAAGGGAGGACACTGAACACTGAAGCTTTCTTT.

V and J are TRBV4-1 and TRBJ1-1; TRBD1 matches at 9 bases. Per germline, CDR1 MGHRA and CDR2 YSYEKL. The V and J ends lost 4 bases and 1 base, in that order; junction bases with no gene match: 13. This CDR3 region has 18 residues. The CDR3 DNA is TGCGCCAGCAGCCGACCGCCAGTTGGGACAGGGAAGAACACTGAAGCTTTCTTT. This gives the protein CASSRPPVGTGKNTEAFF.

The J gene is TRBJ2-7, the V gene TRBV6-1, with a tentative D call TRBD2 (5 bases). The V and J ends lost 6 bases and 3 bases respectively, with 15 bases between them. Germline CDR1 MNHNS, CDR2 SASEGT. The CDR3 runs 14 residues. CDR3 in DNA: TGTGCCAGCAGCCCCCGAGGGCCCCTCTACGAGCAGTACTTC. It translates to CASSPRGPLYEQYF.

The chain uses TRBV5-6 and TRBJ2-1, with D possibly matching TRBD2 (5 bases). V was clipped by 0 bases and J by 6 bases, with 10 bases between them. The V gene's germline CDR1 is SGHDT and CDR2 YYEEEE. CDR3 length equals 14 residues. CDR3 residues: CASSLGGSPNEQFF. The CDR3 DNA reads TGTGCCAGCAGCTTGGGTGGGAGTCCCAATGAGCAGTTCTTC. The variable domain in full, with the rest retrieved from reference TRBV5-6 and TRBJ2-1, is DAGVTQSPTHLIKTRGQQVTLRCSPKSGHDTVSWYQQALGQGPQFIFQYYEEEERQRGNFPDRFSGHQFPNYSSELNVNALLLGDSALYLCASSLGGSPNEQFFGPGTRLTVL.

The chain recombines TRBV7-9 with TRBJ2-1; no definite D call. This CDR3 spans 14 amino acids. Germline values: CDR1 SEHNR, CDR2 FQNEAQ (reference sequence). V was trimmed by 7 bases and J by 5 bases, leaving 15 bases between them. CDR3 sequence reads: CASIKLIWDNEQFF. In DNA form, the CDR3 reads TGTGCCAGCATAAAATTAATCTGGGACAATGAGCAGTTCTTC.

As concerns this clone: Within the sample, other DNA sequences also encode this same CDR3. The V gene is TRBV6-1, the J gene TRBJ2-7; D remains ambiguous. In germline, CDR1 is MNHNS, CDR2 SASEGT. The CDR3 has 13 amino acids. Trimming removed 1 base at V and 3 bases at J, with 7 bases between. This CDR3 is CASSEGLLYEQYF. DNA for the CDR3: TGTGCCAGCAGTGAAGGGCTTCTCTACGAGCAGTACTTC.

This chain connects TRBV14 to TRBJ2-1; 8 bases align to TRBD2. This CDR3 has 16 amino acids. Germline V gene lookup returns CDR1 SGHDN and CDR2 FVKESK. V lost 4 bases and J lost 0; bases outside the gene matches: 5. Here the CDR3 DNA reads TGTGCCAGCAGCCGGAGCGGACTAGCCTCCTACAATGAGCAGTTCTTC. This translates into CASSRSGLASYNEQFF.

The chain links TRBV6-1 to TRBJ2-1, with D perhaps matching TRBD1 (5 bases). Deletions cut 4 bases from V and 4 bases from J, with 8 bases between. CDR1 and CDR2 (germline): MNHNS, SASEGT. CDR3 length: 13 amino acids. As DNA, the CDR3 is TGTGCCAGCAGTGCCTACAGGTACAATGAGCAGTTCTTC. Residues: CASSAYRYNEQFF.